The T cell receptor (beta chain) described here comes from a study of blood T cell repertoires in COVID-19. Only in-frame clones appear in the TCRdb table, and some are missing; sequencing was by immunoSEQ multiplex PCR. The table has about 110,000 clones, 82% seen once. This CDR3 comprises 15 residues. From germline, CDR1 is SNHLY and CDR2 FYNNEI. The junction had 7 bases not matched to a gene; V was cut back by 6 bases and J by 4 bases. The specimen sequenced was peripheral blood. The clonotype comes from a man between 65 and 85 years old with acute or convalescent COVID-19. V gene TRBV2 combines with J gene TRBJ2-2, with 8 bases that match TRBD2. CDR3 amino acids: CASSIAGRVTGELFF. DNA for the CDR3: TGTGCCAGCAGCATAGCGGGGCGGGTCACCGGGGAGCTGTTTTTT.